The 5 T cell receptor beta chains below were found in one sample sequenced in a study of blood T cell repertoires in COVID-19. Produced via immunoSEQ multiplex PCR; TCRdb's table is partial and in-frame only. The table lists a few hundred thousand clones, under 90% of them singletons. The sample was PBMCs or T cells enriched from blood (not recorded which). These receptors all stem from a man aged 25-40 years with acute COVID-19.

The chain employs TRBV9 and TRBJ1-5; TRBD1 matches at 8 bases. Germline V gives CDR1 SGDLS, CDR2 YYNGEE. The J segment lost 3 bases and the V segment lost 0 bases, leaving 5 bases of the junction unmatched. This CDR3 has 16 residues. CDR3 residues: CASSVGEDRVNQPQHF. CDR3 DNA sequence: TGTGCCAGCAGCGTAGGGGAGGACAGGGTCAATCAGCCCCAGCATTTT.

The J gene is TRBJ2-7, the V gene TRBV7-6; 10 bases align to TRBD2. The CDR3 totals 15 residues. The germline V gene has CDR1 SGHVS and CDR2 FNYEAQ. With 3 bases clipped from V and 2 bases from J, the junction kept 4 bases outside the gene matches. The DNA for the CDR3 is TGTGCCAGCAGCTTTGGGACTAGCGAAACCTACGAGCAGTACGTC. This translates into CASSFGTSETYEQYV.

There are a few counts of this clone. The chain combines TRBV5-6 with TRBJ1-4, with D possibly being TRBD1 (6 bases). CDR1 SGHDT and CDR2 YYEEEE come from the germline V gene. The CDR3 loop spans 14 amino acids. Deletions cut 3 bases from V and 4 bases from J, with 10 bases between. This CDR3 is CASSYDRINEKLFF. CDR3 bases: TGTGCCAGCAGCTACGACAGGATTAATGAAAAACTGTTTTTT.

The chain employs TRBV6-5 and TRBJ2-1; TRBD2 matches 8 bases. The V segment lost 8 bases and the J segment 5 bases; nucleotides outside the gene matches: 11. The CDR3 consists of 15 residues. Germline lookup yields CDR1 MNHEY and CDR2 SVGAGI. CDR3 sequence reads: CASLPLGRGDNEQFF. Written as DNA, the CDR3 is TGTGCCAGCCTACCCTTGGGGCGGGGGGACAATGAGCAGTTCTTC.

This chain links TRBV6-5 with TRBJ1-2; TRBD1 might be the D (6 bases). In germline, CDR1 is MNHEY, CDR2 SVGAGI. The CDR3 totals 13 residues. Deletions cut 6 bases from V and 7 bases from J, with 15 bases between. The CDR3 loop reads CASRGTGSGGYTF. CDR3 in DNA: TGTGCCAGCAGAGGAACAGGGTCTGGTGGCTACACCTTC.